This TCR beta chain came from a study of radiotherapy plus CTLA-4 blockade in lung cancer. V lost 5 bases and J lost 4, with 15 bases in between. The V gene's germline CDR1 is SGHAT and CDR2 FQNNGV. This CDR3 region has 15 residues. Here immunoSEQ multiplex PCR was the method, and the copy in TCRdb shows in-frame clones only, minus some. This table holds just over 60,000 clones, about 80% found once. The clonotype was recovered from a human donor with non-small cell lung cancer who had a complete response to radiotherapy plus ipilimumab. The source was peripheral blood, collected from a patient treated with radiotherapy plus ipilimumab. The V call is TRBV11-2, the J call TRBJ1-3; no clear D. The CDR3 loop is CASSPLGVTGNTIYF. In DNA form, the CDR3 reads TGTGCCAGCAGCCCTCTCGGGGTGACCGGAAACACCATATATTTT.